A single TCR beta chain is shown here with its context. What it binds is not known. Data came from immunoSEQ multiplex PCR; TCRdb stores just in-frame clones and leaves some out. The table lists about 150,000 clones, approximately 86% of them singletons. The V segment lost 1 base and the J segment 5 bases; nucleotides outside the gene matches: 7. This CDR3 is built from 16 residues. CDR1 and CDR2 (germline): SGHAT, FQNNGV. This sample stems from a study of cytomegalovirus exposure and HLA in healthy donors. Study-wide background: The approximately 110 validation repertoires were reported in a later analysis to have been generated on the same platform as the approximately 700 first-cohort repertoires. General study points: Altogether, 150 or so TCR beta chains were recorded as cytomegalovirus-associated.

The sequencing sample was made of PBMCs. The chain carries TRBV11-2 and TRBJ2-2, with 7 nucleotides matching TRBD2. This clonotype originated in a man between 18 and 35 years old in good health and CMV-seropositive. In nucleotides, the CDR3 is TGTGCCAGCAGCTTAGTTTACGGGAGGCGGACCGGGGAGCTGTTTTTT. Translating it yields CASSLVYGRRTGELFF.